This TCR beta chain was recorded in a study of blood T cell repertoires in COVID-19. Resolution of symptoms, clearance, or two negative PCRs was present in recovered Cohort 3 donors. Per the authors' pipeline: Amplified reference gene primers provided the basis for estimating nucleated cell counts. Produced via immunoSEQ multiplex PCR; TCRdb's table is partial and in-frame only. V, J and clone size are those of that table, while D and trimming were read from the DNA. The table lists more than 350,000 clones, 80% to 90% of them singletons. The V and J ends lost 2 bases and 5 bases, in that order; junction bases with no gene match: 6. The CDR3 extends over 14 amino acids. Germline lookup yields CDR1 PRHDT and CDR2 FYEKMQ (reference sequence).

This TCR came from a man between 18 and 29 years old who had recovered from COVID-19. Input material: PBMCs or T cells enriched from blood (not recorded which). This sequence joins TRBV13 and TRBJ2-7; 7 positions match TRBD1. This chain's CDR3 is CASSLFATGDEQYF. CDR3 bases: TGTGCCAGCAGCTTATTCGCCACAGGGGACGAGCAGTACTTC.